This is a list of T cell receptor beta chains from one sample in a study of blood T cell repertoires in COVID-19. Sequenced by immunoSEQ multiplex PCR; TCRdb stores in-frame clones only, minus some. The sample has 200,000 to 250,000 clones; roughly 85% are singletons. Sequencing was done on a sample of peripheral blood. The source is a woman under 30 who had recovered from COVID-19. Each CDR3 is given with its conserved first and last residue. Each record gives: V gene, D gene, clone size, J gene, CDR3 protein, CDR3 DNA. D genes are given only for firm matches. Not all rows give a size; the values are once, few, many and, for expanded clones, a class.

TRBV7-9	TRBD1	-	TRBJ1-2	CASSSSDRALDGYTF	TGTGCCAGCAGCTCCTCGGACAGGGCCCTCGATGGCTACACCTTC
TRBV7-2	-	-	TRBJ1-5	CASSLAPGGSSNQPQHF	TGTGCCAGCAGCTTAGCGCCGGGGGGCAGTAGCAATCAGCCCCAGCATTTT
TRBV7-9	-	-	TRBJ1-3	CASSREGAHSGNTIYF	TGTGCCAGCAGCCGAGAAGGGGCACACTCTGGAAACACCATATATTTT
TRBV24-1	TRBD2	-	TRBJ2-5	CATSAATGGETQYF	TGTGCCACCAGTGCCGCTACGGGGGGGGAGACCCAGTACTTC
TRBV19	-	-	TRBJ1-5	CASRRQRQSGNQPQHF	TGTGCCAGTAGGAGACAAAGACAGTCAGGAAATCAGCCCCAGCATTTT
TRBV6-5	-	-	TRBJ1-2	CASSYSSGAANYGYTF	TGTGCCAGCAGTTACTCGTCTGGGGCAGCAAACTATGGCTACACCTTC
TRBV6-1	TRBD1	-	TRBJ2-7	CASSEDRIRLYEQYF	TGTGCCAGCAGTGAGGACAGGATCCGTCTCTACGAGCAGTACTTC
TRBV11-1	TRBD2	-	TRBJ2-1	CASSFPGLGNEQFF	TGTGCCAGCAGCTTCCCGGGACTAGGCAATGAGCAGTTCTTC
TRBV9	-	-	TRBJ2-3	CASSWATSTDTQYF	TGTGCCAGCAGCTGGGCTACTAGCACAGATACGCAGTATTTT
TRBV2	TRBD2	-	TRBJ2-7	CASSPLAGVNEQYF	TGTGCCAGCAGCCCTTTAGCGGGAGTCAACGAGCAGTACTTC
TRBV4-3	TRBD1	-	TRBJ1-2	CASSPDRDYGYTF	TGCGCCAGCAGCCCGGACAGGGACTATGGCTACACCTTC
TRBV11-2	-	-	TRBJ1-1	CASSLGRGGNTEAFF	TGTGCCAGCAGCTTGGGACGAGGGGGGAACACTGAAGCTTTCTTT
TRBV29-1	-	-	TRBJ1-2	CSVAGGEIGYTF	TGCAGCGTTGCTGGGGGCGAGATTGGCTACACCTTC
TRBV5-6	-	-	TRBJ2-7	CASSLSGTYEQYF	TGTGCCAGCAGCTTATCCGGGACCTACGAGCAGTACTTC
TRBV18	-	-	TRBJ2-7	CASSTESYEQYF	TGTGCCAGCTCAACTGAGTCCTACGAGCAGTACTTC
TRBV7-9	-	-	TRBJ1-1	CASRREMRNMNTEAFF	TGTGCCAGCCGGCGGGAGATGCGGAACATGAACACTGAAGCTTTCTTT
TRBV18	TRBD1	-	TRBJ1-1	CASSPGQGGTEAFF	TGTGCCAGCTCACCGGGGCAGGGGGGCACTGAAGCTTTCTTT
TRBV27	-	-	TRBJ2-7	CASSLGSRVGEQYF	TGTGCCAGCAGTCTGGGGTCCAGGGTGGGAGAGCAGTACTTC
TRBV28	-	-	TRBJ2-1	CASSFLGYGSSYNEQFF	TGTGCCAGCAGTTTTCTGGGTTACGGGAGCTCCTACAATGAGCAGTTCTTC
TRBV5-6	TRBD1	few	TRBJ2-7	CASSLYRGRFPYEQYF	TGTGCCAGCAGCTTATACAGGGGCCGCTTTCCCTACGAGCAGTACTTC
TRBV7-6	-	-	TRBJ2-7	CASSLESSPSYEQYF	TGTGCCAGCAGCTTAGAGTCCAGTCCCTCCTACGAGCAGTACTTC
TRBV10-3	TRBD1	few	TRBJ2-3	CAISVRAGGLDTQYF	TGTGCCATCAGTGTAAGGGCAGGGGGTTTAGATACGCAGTATTTT
TRBV29-1	-	-	TRBJ2-7	CSVDEKRATRNLYEQYF	TGCAGCGTTGATGAAAAGCGGGCCACAAGGAACCTCTACGAGCAGTACTTC
TRBV5-6	TRBD2	-	TRBJ2-7	CASSLAPSGPYEQYF	TGTGCCAGCAGCTTGGCTCCTAGCGGCCCCTACGAGCAGTACTTC
TRBV13	-	-	TRBJ2-4	CASSVRGWGGPFSKNIQYF	TGTGCCAGCAGCGTCAGGGGTTGGGGGGGCCCCTTCAGCAAAAACATTCAGTACTTC
TRBV4-2	-	-	TRBJ2-5	CASSQDFWRVGPETQYF	TGTGCCAGCAGCCAAGATTTTTGGCGGGTTGGCCCCGAGACCCAGTACTTC
TRBV30	TRBD2	-	TRBJ2-1	CAWSVRTSLYNEQFF	TGTGCCTGGAGTGTACGGACTAGCCTGTACAATGAGCAGTTCTTC
TRBV28	TRBD1	-	TRBJ2-7	CASSPLPAGQGPSEQYF	TGTGCCAGCAGTCCTCTCCCAGCGGGACAGGGTCCGTCCGAGCAGTACTTC
TRBV2	TRBD1	-	TRBJ2-1	CASSDDRANEQFF	TGTGCCAGCAGTGACGACAGGGCCAATGAGCAGTTCTTC
TRBV19	TRBD1	-	TRBJ1-5	CASSSWTGKSNQPQHF	TGTGCCAGTAGTAGCTGGACAGGGAAGAGCAATCAGCCCCAGCATTTT
TRBV6-2/TRBV6-3	TRBD1	-	TRBJ1-3	CASSKPYGTVSGNTIYF	TGTGCCAGCAGTAAACCCTACGGGACAGTGTCTGGAAACACCATATATTTT
TRBV7-9	-	once	TRBJ1-6	CASSSMGGMDTNSPLHF	TGTGCCAGCAGCTCCATGGGGGGAATGGACACTAATTCACCCCTCCACTTT
TRBV7-2	TRBD2	-	TRBJ2-1	CASSLFGLAGLGGGNEQFF	TGTGCCAGCAGCTTATTTGGCCTAGCGGGTCTTGGGGGTGGGAATGAGCAGTTCTTC
TRBV5-1	TRBD1	-	TRBJ1-2	CASSAGTGGNYGYTF	TGCGCCAGCAGCGCTGGGACAGGGGGCAACTATGGCTACACCTTC
TRBV15	-	-	TRBJ2-7	CATSRDGEGSLPYEQYF	TGTGCCACCAGCAGAGATGGCGAAGGGAGCCTACCCTACGAGCAGTACTTC
TRBV19	TRBD1	once	TRBJ1-2	CASSTRQGAKDYTF	TGTGCCAGTAGTACCAGACAGGGGGCGAAGGACTACACCTTC
TRBV21-1	-	few	TRBJ1-3	CASSMDRGAGNTIYF	TGTGCCAGCAGCATGGACAGGGGAGCAGGAAACACCATATATTTT
TRBV4-3	-	-	TRBJ2-7	CASSQEKGWYRNYEQYF	TGCGCCAGCAGCCAAGAAAAAGGCTGGTACAGAAACTACGAGCAGTACTTC
TRBV30	TRBD1	once	TRBJ2-1	CAWSEGRGRAEQFF	TGTGCCTGGAGTGAGGGCAGGGGGCGCGCGGAGCAGTTCTTC
TRBV9	-	-	TRBJ2-1	CASSERTYYNEQFF	TGTGCCAGCAGCGAGAGGACTTACTACAATGAGCAGTTCTTC
TRBV4-1	TRBD2	-	TRBJ2-1	CASSHKGTSGRFNEQFF	TGCGCCAGCAGCCACAAAGGGACTAGCGGGAGGTTTAATGAGCAGTTCTTC
TRBV4-2	TRBD1	-	TRBJ2-5	CASSQGRQGRETQYF	TGTGCCAGCAGCCAAGGACGACAGGGGAGAGAGACCCAGTACTTC
TRBV5-1	-	-	TRBJ1-4	CASSLDPGLAEKLFF	TGCGCCAGCAGCTTGGATCCAGGGTTGGCAGAAAAACTGTTTTTT
TRBV29-1	TRBD2	-	TRBJ2-2	CSVEVTGTSSAGELFF	TGCAGCGTTGAAGTCACCGGGACTAGTTCGGCCGGGGAGCTGTTTTTT
TRBV29-1	TRBD1	-	TRBJ2-1	CSVDGYQGVNEQFF	TGCAGCGTTGATGGGTACCAGGGGGTCAATGAGCAGTTCTTC
TRBV18	TRBD1	-	TRBJ1-4	CASSPLKTGGNEKLFF	TGTGCCAGCTCACCACTGAAGACAGGGGGCAATGAAAAACTGTTTTTT
TRBV6-2/TRBV6-3	TRBD1	-	TRBJ1-1	CASSYAVTGDGAFF	TGTGCCAGCAGTTACGCTGTCACAGGGGATGGAGCTTTCTTT
TRBV9	-	-	TRBJ1-2	CASSVARVPYGYTF	TGTGCCAGCAGCGTAGCGAGGGTTCCCTACGGCTACACCTTC
TRBV28	TRBD2	-	TRBJ2-2	CASLSLAMDGELFF	TGTGCCAGTTTATCACTAGCGATGGACGGGGAGCTGTTTTTT
TRBV13	TRBD1	once	TRBJ2-7	CASSSLLTRGQGMGEQYF	TGTGCCAGCAGCTCCCTCCTGACGAGGGGACAGGGGATGGGGGAGCAGTACTTC
TRBV7-3	-	-	TRBJ2-3	CASSSTALGADTQYF	TGTGCCAGCAGCTCGACCGCACTAGGCGCAGATACGCAGTATTTT
TRBV14	-	-	TRBJ2-1	CASSHFASRYNEQFF	TGTGCCAGCAGCCATTTTGCTAGCCGTTACAATGAGCAGTTCTTC
TRBV7-9	-	-	TRBJ2-1	CASRGSRYSYNEQFF	TGTGCCAGCAGGGGTAGCCGTTACTCCTACAATGAGCAGTTCTTC
TRBV4-3	TRBD2	-	TRBJ2-5	CASSQDLGLAGYETQYF	TGCGCCAGCAGCCAAGACCTTGGACTAGCGGGATATGAGACCCAGTACTTC
TRBV27	TRBD2	-	TRBJ2-7	CASSLSRGGNRPGEQYF	TGTGCCAGCAGTTTATCACGGGGGGGGAATCGCCCGGGAGAGCAGTACTTC
TRBV14	TRBD1	-	TRBJ2-7	CASSQGLQGRFSYEQYF	TGTGCCAGCAGCCAGGGATTACAGGGGCGATTTTCCTACGAGCAGTACTTC